This TCR beta chain was retrieved from a study of Ad26.COV2.S vaccination and SARS-CoV-2 variants. About the study: Donor was assigned to the Ad26.COV2.S arm of trial COV1001. Notes on the study in general: TCR breadth and depth analyses may have underestimated total T cell responses.

Treatment meaning: about 20 received Ad26.COV2.S at low or high dose, single or two shots; about 5 received placebo; per-sample allocation not given. The samples were gathered on day 63 after the first injection of vaccine or placebo. Aged 18-55 years, donor was enrolled in Boston in 2020. The shot given was an Ad26 vector that makes Wuhan-strain SARS-CoV-2 spike. This table comes from immunoSEQ multiplex PCR, and its TCRdb copy is limited to in-frame clones, with some not included. This sample yields about 370,000 clones, of which about 85% are seen a single time; about 3.6% belongs to the top ten. Comment on this clone: Its antigen is not identified.

There are 15 residues in the CDR3. V lost 5 bases to trimming and J lost 11 bases, with 23 bases between them. The germline CDR1 and CDR2 sequences are SEHNR and FQNEAQ (reference sequence). The sample was peripheral blood, taken in a trial of Ad26.COV2.S vaccine versus placebo. J is TRBJ2-3 and V is TRBV7-9; tentatively, D is TRBD1 or TRBD2 (5 bases each). This TCR came from a person between 18 and 65 years old who received the Ad26.COV2.S COVID-19 vaccine or a placebo. The CDR3 loop reads CASSHSGLTRGKQYF. The CDR3 DNA follows: TGTGCCAGCAGCCATTCAGGACTTACGAGGGGAAAGCAGTATTTT.